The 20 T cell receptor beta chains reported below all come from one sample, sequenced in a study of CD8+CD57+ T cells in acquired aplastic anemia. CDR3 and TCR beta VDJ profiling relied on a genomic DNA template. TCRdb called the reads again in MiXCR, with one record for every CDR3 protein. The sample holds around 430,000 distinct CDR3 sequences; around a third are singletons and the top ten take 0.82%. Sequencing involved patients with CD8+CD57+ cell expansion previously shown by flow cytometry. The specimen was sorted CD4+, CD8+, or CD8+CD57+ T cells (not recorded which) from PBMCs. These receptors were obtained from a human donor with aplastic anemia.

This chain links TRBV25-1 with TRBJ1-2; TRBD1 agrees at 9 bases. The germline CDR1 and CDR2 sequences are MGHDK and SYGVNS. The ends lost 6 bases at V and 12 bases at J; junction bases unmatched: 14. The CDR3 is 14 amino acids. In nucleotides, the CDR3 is TGTGCCAGCAGCTTATCCACAGGGGGCTATGGAAACACCTTC. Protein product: CASSLSTGGYGNTF.

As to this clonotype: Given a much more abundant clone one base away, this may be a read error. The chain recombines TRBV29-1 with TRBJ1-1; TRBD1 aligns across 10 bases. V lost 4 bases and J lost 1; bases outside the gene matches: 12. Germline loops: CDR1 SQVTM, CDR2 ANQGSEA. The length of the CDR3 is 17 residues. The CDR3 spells CSVALGDRGCQNTEAFF. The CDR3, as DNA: TGCAGCGTTGCTCTTGGGGACAGGGGATGTCAGAACACTGAAGCTTTCTTT.

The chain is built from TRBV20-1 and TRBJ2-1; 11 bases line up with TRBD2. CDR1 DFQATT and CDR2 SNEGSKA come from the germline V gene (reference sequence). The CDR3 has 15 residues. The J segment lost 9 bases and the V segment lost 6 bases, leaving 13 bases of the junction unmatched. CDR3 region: CSAMPASGRSPEQFF. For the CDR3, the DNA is TGCAGTGCGATGCCCGCTAGCGGGAGGAGCCCTGAGCAGTTCTTC.

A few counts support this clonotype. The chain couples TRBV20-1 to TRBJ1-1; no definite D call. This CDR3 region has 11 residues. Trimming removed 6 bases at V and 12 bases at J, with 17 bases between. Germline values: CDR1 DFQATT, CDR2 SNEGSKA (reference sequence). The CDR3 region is CSAEIRLLPFF. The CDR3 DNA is TGCAGTGCAGAAATCCGATTATTGCCTTTCTTT.

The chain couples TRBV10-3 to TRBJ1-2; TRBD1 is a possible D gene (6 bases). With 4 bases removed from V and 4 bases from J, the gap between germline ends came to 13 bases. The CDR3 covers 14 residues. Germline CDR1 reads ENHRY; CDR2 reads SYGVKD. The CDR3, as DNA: TGTGCCATCAGTGCGGGCAGGGGCGGCTATGGCTACACCTTC. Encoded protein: CAISAGRGGYGYTF.

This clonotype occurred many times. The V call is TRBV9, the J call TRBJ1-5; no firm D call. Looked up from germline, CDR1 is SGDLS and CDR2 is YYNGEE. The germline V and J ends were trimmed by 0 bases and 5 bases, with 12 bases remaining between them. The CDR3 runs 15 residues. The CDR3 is CASSVDWGEHQPQHF. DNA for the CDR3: TGTGCCAGCAGCGTAGACTGGGGAGAGCATCAGCCCCAGCATTTT.

The CDR3 DNA follows: TGTGCCAGCAGCTTAGACGGCAGGGGATCAAGGGAGACCCAGTACTTC. Its translation: CASSLDGRGSRETQYF. This chain connects TRBV7-9 to TRBJ2-5; perhaps TRBD1 as D (6 bases). Trimming shortened V by 1 base and J by 5 bases, and 17 bases separated the two germline ends. The CDR3 has 16 residues. The germline CDR1 and CDR2 sequences are SEHNR and FQNEAQ (reference sequence).

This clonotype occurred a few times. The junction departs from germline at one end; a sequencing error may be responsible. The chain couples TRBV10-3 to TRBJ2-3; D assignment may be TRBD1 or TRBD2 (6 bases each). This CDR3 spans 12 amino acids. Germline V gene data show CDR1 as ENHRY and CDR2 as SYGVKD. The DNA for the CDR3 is TGTGCCATCATGAGGGGGGCAGATACGCAGTCTTTT. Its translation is CAIMRGADTQSF.

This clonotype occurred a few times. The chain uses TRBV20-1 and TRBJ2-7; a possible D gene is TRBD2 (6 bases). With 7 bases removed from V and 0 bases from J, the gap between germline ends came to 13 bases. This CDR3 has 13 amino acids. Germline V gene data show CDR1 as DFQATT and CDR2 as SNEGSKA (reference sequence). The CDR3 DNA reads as TGCAGTGTAGCGGCTTCAAGCTCCTACGAGCAGTACTTC. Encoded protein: CSVAASSSYEQYF.

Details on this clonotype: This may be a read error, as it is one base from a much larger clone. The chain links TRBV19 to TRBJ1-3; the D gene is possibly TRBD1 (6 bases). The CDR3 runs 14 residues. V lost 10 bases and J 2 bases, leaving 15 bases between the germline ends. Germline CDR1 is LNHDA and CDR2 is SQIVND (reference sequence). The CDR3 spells CAIGGRGTGNTIYF. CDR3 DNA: TGTGCCATAGGTGGCAGGGGCACTGGAAACACCATATATTTT.

The DNA of the CDR3 is TGTGCCAGCAGCCGCCTCTACAGGGGAGGAAATTCACCCCTCCACTTT. This codes for CASSRLYRGGNSPLHF. The rearrangement joins TRBV3-1 to TRBJ1-6; 7 nucleotides match TRBD1. The germline CDR1 and CDR2 sequences are LGHDT and YNNKEL (reference sequence). The CDR3 runs 16 residues. The ends lost 4 bases at V and 7 bases at J; junction bases unmatched: 10. Filled out from reference TRBV3-1 and TRBJ1-6, the complete variable domain reads DTAVSQTPKYLVTQMGNDKSIKCEQNLGHDTMYWYKQDSKKFLKIMFSYNNKELIINETVPNRFSPKSPDKAHLNLHINSLELGDSAVYFCASSRLYRGGNSPLHFGNGTRLTVT.

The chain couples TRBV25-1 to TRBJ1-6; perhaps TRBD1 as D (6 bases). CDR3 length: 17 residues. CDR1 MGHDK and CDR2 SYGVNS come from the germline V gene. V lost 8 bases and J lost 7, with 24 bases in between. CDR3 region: CASSPIRGDDRNSPLHF. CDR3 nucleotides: TGTGCCAGCTCTCCGATTAGGGGGGACGATCGAAATTCACCCCTCCACTTT.

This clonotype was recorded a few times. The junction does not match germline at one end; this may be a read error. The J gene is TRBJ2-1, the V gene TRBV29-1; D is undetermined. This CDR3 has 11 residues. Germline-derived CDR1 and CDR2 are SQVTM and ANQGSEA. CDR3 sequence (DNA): TGCAGCGTTTTCGCTACGAATGAGCAGTGCTTC. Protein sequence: CSVFATNEQCF.

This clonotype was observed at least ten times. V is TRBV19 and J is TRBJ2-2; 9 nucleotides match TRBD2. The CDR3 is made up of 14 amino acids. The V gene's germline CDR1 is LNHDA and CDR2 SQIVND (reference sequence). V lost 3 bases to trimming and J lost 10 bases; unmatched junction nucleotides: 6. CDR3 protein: CASSMQSGGLELFF. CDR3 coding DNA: TGTGCCAGTAGTATGCAAAGCGGGGGGTTGGAGCTGTTTTTT.

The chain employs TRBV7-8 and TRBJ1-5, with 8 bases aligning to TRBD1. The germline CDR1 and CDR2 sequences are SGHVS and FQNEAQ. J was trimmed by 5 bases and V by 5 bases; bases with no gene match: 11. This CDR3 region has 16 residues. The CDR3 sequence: CASSARTGFLDQPQHF. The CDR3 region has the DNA TGTGCCAGCAGCGCCCGGACAGGGTTTTTGGATCAGCCCCAGCATTTT.

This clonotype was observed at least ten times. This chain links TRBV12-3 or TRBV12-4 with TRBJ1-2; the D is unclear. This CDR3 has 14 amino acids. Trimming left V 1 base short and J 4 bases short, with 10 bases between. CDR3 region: CASSLGGGPYGYTF. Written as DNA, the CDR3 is TGTGCCAGCAGTTTAGGGGGAGGGCCCTATGGCTACACCTTC.

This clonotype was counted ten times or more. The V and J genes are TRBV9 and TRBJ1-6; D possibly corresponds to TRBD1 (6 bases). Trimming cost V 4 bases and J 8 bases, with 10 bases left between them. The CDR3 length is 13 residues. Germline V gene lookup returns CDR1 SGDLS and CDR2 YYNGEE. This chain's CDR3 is CASSRRQDSPLHF. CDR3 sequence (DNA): TGTGCCAGCAGCCGGCGACAGGATTCACCCCTCCACTTT.

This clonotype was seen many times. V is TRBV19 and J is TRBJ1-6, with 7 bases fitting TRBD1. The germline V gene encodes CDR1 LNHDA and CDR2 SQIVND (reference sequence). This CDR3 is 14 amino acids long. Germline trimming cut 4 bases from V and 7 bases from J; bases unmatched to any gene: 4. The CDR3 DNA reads TGTGCCAGTAGTAACCCGGGACAGAATTCACCCCTCCACTTT. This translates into CASSNPGQNSPLHF.

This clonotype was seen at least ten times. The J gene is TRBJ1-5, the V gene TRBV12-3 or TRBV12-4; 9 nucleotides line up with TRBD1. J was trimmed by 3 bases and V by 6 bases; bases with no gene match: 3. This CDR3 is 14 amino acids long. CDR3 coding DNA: TGTGCCAGCAGCTGGACAGGGGACAATCAGCCCCAGCATTTT. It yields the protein CASSWTGDNQPQHF.

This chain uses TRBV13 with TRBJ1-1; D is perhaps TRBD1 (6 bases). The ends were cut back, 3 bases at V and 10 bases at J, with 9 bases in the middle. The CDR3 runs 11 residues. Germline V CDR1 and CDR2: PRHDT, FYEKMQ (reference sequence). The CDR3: CASSLRGAAFF. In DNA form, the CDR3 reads TGTGCCAGCAGCTTGCGGGGGGCAGCTTTCTTT.